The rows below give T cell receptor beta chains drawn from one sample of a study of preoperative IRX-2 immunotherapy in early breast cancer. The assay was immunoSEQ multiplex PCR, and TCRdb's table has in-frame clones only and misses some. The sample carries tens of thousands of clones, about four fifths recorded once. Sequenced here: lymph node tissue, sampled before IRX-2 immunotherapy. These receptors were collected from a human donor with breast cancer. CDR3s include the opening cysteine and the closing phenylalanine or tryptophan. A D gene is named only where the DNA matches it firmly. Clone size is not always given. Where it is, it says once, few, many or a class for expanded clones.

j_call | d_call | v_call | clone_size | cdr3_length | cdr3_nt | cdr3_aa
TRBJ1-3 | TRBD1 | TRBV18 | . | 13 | TGTGCCAGCTCATCGGGACAGGGAAACACCATATATTTT | CASSSGQGNTIYF
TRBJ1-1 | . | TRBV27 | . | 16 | TGTGCCAGCAGTTTATTCCGGGGAGGGATTAACACTGAAGCTTTCTTT | CASSLFRGGINTEAFF
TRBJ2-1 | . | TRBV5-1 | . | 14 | TGCGCCAGCAGCTTGATGGCAGGATACAATGAGCAGTTCTTC | CASSLMAGYNEQFF
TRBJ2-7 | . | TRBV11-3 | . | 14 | TGTGCCAGCAGCTTGCCAGGACAGTACTACGAGCAGTACTTC | CASSLPGQYYEQYF
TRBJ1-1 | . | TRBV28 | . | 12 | TGTGCCAGCAGTTTAGGAGTGGGGGAAGCTTTCTTT | CASSLGVGEAFF
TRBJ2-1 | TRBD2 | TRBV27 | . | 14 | TGTGCCAGCACCCTAGCGGGGGGATACAATGAGCAGTTCTTC | CASTLAGGYNEQFF
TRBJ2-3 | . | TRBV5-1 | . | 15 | TGCGCCAGCAGCTTGGATAGGGCAGGGACAGATACGCAGTATTTT | CASSLDRAGTDTQYF
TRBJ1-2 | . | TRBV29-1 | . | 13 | TGCAGCGCCGTGACACTATCTAACTATGGCTACACCTTC | CSAVTLSNYGYTF
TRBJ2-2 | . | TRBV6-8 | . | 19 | TGTGCCAGCAGTTACTCTTATAGGGGGGCCCCGAGGGACACCGGGGAGCTGTTTTTT | CASSYSYRGAPRDTGELFF
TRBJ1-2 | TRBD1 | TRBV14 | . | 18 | TGTGCCAGCAGCCCACGTCCCCTACCGGGACAGGGAGACTATGGCTACACCTTC | CASSPRPLPGQGDYGYTF
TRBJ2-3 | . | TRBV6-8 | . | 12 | TGTGCCAGCCTTTCAGTGTCAGATACGCAGTATTTT | CASLSVSDTQYF
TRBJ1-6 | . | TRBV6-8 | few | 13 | TGTGCCAGCAGTTCGGCGGAAGGTTCACCCCTCCACTTT | CASSSAEGSPLHF
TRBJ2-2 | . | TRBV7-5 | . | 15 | TGTGCCAGCAGCTTAGAAGGACTAGCTTCCGGGGAGCTGTTTTTT | CASSLEGLASGELFF
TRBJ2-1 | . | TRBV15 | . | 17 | TGTGCCACCAGCAGATACCCGTGGGGGAGCTCCTACAATGAGCAGTTCTTC | CATSRYPWGSSYNEQFF
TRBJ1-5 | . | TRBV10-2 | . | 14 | TGCGCCAGCAGTGATATGGGGGCTAGTCAGCCCCAGCATTTT | CASSDMGASQPQHF
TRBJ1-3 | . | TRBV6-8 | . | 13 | TGTGCCAGCGGAGAAGATCTCGGTAACACCATATATTTT | CASGEDLGNTIYF
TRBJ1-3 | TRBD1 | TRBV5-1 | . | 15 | TGCGCCAGCAGCCTGGACAGGGATGTAGGAAACACCATATATTTT | CASSLDRDVGNTIYF
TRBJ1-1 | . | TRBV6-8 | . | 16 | TGTGCCATCAAGGGGAGACAGCCCGGGAGAGACACTGAAGCTTTCTTT | CAIKGRQPGRDTEAFF
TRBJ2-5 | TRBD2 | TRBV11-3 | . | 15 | TGTGCCAGCAGCTTGGGGCGGGGGGGCCCGGAGACCCAGTACTTC | CASSLGRGGPETQYF
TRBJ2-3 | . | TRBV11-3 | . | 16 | TGTGCCAGCAGCGAACGGCTGAGATGGGGCACAGATACGCAGTATTTT | CASSERLRWGTDTQYF
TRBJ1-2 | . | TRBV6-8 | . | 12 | TGTGCCAGCAGTTACTCCCCCTATGGCTACACCTTC | CASSYSPYGYTF
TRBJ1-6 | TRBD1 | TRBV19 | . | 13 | TGTGCCAGTAGGGACAGGGGTAATTCACCCCTCCACTTT | CASRDRGNSPLHF
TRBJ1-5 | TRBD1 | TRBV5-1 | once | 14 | TGCGCCAGCAGCTTGGCAGGGGGGGGTCAGCCCCAGCATTTT | CASSLAGGGQPQHF
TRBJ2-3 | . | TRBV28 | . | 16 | TGTGCCAGCAGCTCCCCCGGGGCGGGGCCCACAGATACGCAGTATTTT | CASSSPGAGPTDTQYF
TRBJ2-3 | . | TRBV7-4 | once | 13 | TGTGCCACCAGAGGCAGGGCCACAGATACGCAGTATTTT | CATRGRATDTQYF
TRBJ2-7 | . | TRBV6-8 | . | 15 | TGTGCCAGCAGGAGACCATCACAGAGTACGGGCGAGCAGTACTTC | CASRRPSQSTGEQYF
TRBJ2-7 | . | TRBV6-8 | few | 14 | TGTGCCAGCAGACAACCCGGACAAACCTACGAGCAGTACTTC | CASRQPGQTYEQYF
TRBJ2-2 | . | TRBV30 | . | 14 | TGTGCCTGGAGTGTACCAGGGATCCCCGGGGAGCTGTTTTTT | CAWSVPGIPGELFF
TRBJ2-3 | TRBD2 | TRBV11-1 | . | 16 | TGTGCCAGCAGTTCCTCACTAGCGGGGGGCCCAGATACGCAGTATTTT | CASSSSLAGGPDTQYF
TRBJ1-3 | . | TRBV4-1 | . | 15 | TGCGCCAGCAGCCGAGAGAGTAGCTCTGGAAACACCATATATTTT | CASSRESSSGNTIYF
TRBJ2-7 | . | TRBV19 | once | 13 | TGTGCCACCCGGGGCAACCTGGGCAGGGAGCAGTACTTC | CATRGNLGREQYF
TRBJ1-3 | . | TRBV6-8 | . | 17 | TGTGCCAGCAGTTACTCAAGGACAAGGGGGAGTGGAAACATCATATATTTT | CASSYSRTRGSGNIIYF
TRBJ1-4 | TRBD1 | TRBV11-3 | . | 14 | TGTGCTAGCAGCTCCGGGACAGGGAGCGAAAAACTGTTTTTT | CASSSGTGSEKLFF
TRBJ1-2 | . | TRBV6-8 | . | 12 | TGTGCCAGCAGTGGGGGGGCATTTGGCTACACCTTC | CASSGGAFGYTF
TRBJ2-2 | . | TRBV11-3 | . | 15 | TGTGCCAGCAGCTACACGATAAGGAACACCGGGGAGCTGTTTTTT | CASSYTIRNTGELFF
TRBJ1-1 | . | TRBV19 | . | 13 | TGTGCCAGTAGTACCCAAGCGGGGACTGAAGCTTTCTTT | CASSTQAGTEAFF
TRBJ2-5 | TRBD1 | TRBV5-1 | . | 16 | TGCGCCAGCAGCTGGGGGGACAGGTTTGTCGGAGAGACCCAGTACTTC | CASSWGDRFVGETQYF
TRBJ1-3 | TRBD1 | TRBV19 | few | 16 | TGTGCCAGTAGTGCCTACAGGGGAGGCGCTGGAAACACCATATATTTT | CASSAYRGGAGNTIYF
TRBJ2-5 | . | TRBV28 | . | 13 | TGTGCCAGCATCAAGGGGGGGAGGGAGACCCAGTACTTC | CASIKGGRETQYF
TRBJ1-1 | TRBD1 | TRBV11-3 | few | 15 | TGTGCCAGCAGCTTCCCGGGACAGCTGAACACTGAAGCTTTCTTT | CASSFPGQLNTEAFF
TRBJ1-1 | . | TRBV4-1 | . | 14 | TGCGCCAGCAGCCAAGACAGGCAGGGCACTGAAGCTTTCTTT | CASSQDRQGTEAFF
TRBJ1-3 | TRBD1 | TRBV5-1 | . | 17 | TGCGCCAGCAGCTTACCCGGACAGGGGGCGCGCGGAAACACCATATATTTT | CASSLPGQGARGNTIYF